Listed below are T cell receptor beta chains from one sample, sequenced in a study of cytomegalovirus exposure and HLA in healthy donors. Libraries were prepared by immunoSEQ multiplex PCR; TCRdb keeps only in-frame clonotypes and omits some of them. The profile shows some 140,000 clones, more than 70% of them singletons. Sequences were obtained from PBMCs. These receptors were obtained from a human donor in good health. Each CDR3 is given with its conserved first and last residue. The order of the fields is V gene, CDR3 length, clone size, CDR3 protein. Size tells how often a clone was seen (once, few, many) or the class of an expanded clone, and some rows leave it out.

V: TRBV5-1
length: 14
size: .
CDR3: CASSGLAGYNEQFF

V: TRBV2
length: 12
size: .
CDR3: CASSPRVETQYF

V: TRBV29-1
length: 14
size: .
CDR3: CSVTKDSASYEQYF

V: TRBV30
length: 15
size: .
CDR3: CAWGAGHRPAYEQYF

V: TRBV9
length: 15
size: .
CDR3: CASSVESSGANVLTF

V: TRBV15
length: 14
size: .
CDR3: CATQTASSYNEQFF

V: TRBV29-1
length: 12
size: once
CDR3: CSVVIGSETQYF

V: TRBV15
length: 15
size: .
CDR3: CATSSPPTGLKPAFF

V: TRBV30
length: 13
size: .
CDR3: CAWSVSMYNEQFF

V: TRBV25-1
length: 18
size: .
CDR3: CASSEWASGGPLSYEQFF

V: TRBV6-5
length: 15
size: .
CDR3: CASTRRLGGQTEAFF

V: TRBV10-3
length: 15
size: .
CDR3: CAIRDQGTGENGYTF

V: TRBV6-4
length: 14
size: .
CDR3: CASSAETTNTEAFF

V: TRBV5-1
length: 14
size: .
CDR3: CASSPRTGDTVLTF

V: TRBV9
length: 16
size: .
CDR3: CASSPSDRGRDEKLFF

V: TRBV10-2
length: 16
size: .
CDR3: CASRAGTSTQPYEQYF

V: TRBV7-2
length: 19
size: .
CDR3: CASSSSRQLRSSGANVLTF

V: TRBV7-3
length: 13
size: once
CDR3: CASSLTASNEQFF

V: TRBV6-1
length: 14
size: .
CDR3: CASSGDRGGYGYTF

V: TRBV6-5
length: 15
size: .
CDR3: CASSSTSGSSDEQYF

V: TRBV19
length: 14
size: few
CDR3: CASSIGGTNTEAFF

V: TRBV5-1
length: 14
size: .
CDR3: CASSLAAGSSEQYF

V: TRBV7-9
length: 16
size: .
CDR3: CASSKRALGRNTEAFF

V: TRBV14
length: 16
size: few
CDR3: CASSQDIGGLGSPLHF

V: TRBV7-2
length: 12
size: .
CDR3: CASSRSANTIYF

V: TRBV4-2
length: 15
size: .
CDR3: CASSPRLAGTDTQYF

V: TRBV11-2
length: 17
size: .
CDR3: CASSPTLAGGPGIEQYF

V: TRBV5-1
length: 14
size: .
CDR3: CASSRGQGRYEQYF

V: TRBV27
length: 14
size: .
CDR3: CASSDRGAGNTIYF

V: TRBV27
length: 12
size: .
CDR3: CASRTSTDTQYF

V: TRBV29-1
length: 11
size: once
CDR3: CSVGQGYGYTF

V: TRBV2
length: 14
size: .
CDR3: CASRGLEPRAEAFF

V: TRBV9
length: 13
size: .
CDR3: CASSTGQTYEQYF

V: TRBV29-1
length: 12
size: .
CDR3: CSVRQEHEKLFF

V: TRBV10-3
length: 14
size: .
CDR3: CAISGQGITYGYTF

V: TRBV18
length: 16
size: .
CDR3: CASSPAGFTPTDTQYF

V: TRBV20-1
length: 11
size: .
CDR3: CSARELLGYTF

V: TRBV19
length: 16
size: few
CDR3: CASRGNRVDHHQPQHF

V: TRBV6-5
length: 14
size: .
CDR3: CASRRAGGNSPLHF

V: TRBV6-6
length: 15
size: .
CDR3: CASRLASGRTYEQYF

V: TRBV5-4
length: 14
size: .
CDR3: CASRDSSFNYGYTF

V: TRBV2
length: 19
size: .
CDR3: CASRVQLGTDVNSNQPQHF

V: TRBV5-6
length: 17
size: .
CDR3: CASSLFGEGGGNQPQHF

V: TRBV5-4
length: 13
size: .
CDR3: CASSLGQGVEQYF

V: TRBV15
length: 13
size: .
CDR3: CATSSPARDEQFF

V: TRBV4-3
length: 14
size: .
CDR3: CASSQDRREVGYTF

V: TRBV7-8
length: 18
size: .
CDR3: CASSFRLRDYPNTGELFF

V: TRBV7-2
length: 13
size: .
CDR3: CASSSGVGTEAFF

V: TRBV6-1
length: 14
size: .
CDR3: CASTRDTGANVLTF

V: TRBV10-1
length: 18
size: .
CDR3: CASSETSGGISSYNEQFF